The present entry profiles one TCR beta chain with its context. This sample is part of a study of cytomegalovirus exposure and HLA in healthy donors. Across the study: Unique TCR beta sequences numbering some 110 million came from about 180 million T cells in an earlier analysis.

Germline lookup yields CDR1 GTSNPN and CDR2 SVGIG (reference sequence). Between the trimmed V and J ends, which lost 6 bases and 6 bases, there was a span of 14 bases. The CDR3 covers 12 residues. The primer mix had 60 Vbeta and 13 Jbeta primers. Produced via immunoSEQ multiplex PCR; TCRdb's table is partial and in-frame only. Its listing shows about 88,000 clones. This clonotype was obtained from a girl aged 10-17 years in good health and CMV-seropositive. Sequences were obtained from PBMCs. The chain is built from TRBV30 and TRBJ1-1, with D tentatively TRBD1 (5 bases). CDR3 sequence reads: CACPGRVSEAFF. As DNA, the CDR3 is TGTGCCTGCCCAGGCAGGGTCTCTGAAGCTTTCTTT.